The source of this T cell receptor (beta chain) is a study of untreated major depressive disorder. Whole-study results and caveats: Findings may not generalize because the study sample was small.

A remark on this clone: Its antigen is still unknown.

Participants with major medical conditions, Axis I/II comorbidities, regular medication or illicit drug use were excluded. Using immunoSEQ multiplex PCR, the repertoire was profiled, and TCRdb retains in-frame clones only, with some absent. The sample includes 20,000 to 25,000 clones, around 93% of them seen just once. The clonotype comes from a young man in good health. Input material: CD4+ T cells from PBMCs.

The CDR3 loop is CASSLGRDYEQYF. The CDR3 nucleotides are TGTGCCAGCAGTTTGGGACGCGACTACGAGCAGTACTTC. The V and J genes are TRBV6-6 and TRBJ2-7; D tentatively reads TRBD1 or TRBD2 (5 bases each). Germline V gene lookup returns CDR1 MNHNY and CDR2 SVGAGI (reference sequence). V lost 4 bases, J lost 3 bases, and 10 bases lay in between. This CDR3 has 13 amino acids.